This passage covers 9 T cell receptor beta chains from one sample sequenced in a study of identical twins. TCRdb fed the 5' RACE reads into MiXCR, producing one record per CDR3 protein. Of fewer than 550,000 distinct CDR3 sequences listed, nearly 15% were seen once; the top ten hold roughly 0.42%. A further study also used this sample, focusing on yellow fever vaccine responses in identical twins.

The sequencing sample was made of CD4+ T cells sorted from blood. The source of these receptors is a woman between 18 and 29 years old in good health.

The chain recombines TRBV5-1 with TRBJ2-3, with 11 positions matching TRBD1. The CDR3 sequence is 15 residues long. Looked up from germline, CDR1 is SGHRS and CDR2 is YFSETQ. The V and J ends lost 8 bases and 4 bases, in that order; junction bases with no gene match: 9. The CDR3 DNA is TGCGCCAGTCGGTCCGGGACAGGGGGACCAGATACGCAGTATTTT. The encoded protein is CASRSGTGGPDTQYF.

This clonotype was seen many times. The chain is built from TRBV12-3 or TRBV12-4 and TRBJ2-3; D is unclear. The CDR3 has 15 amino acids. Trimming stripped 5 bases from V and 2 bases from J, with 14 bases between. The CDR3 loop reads CASSPTGSVTDTQYF. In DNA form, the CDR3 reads TGTGCCAGCAGTCCTACCGGGTCAGTCACAGATACGCAGTATTTT.

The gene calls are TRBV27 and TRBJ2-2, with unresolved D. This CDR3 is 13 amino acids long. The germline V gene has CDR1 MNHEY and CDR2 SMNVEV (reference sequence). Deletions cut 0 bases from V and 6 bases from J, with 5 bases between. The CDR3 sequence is CASSLSRAGELFF. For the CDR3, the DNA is TGTGCCAGCAGTTTATCGAGAGCCGGGGAGCTGTTTTTT.

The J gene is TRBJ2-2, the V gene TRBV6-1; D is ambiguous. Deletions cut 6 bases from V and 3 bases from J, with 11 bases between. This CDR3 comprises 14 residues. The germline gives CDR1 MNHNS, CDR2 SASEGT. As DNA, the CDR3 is TGTGCCAGCAGAACGAATGGGGACACCGGGGAGCTGTTTTTT. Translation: CASRTNGDTGELFF.

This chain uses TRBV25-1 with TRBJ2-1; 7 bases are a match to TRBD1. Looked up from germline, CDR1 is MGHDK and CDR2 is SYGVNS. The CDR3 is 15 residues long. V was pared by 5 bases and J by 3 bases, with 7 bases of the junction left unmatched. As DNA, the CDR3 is TGTGCCAGCAGTAGAACCGGGACAGTCTACAATGAGCAGTTCTTC. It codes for CASSRTGTVYNEQFF.

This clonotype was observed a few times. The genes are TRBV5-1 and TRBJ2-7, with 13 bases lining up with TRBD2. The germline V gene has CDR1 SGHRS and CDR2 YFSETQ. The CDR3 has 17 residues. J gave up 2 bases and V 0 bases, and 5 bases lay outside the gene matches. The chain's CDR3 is CASSLEGLAGAPYEQYF. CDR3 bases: TGCGCCAGCAGCTTGGAAGGACTAGCGGGAGCCCCCTACGAGCAGTACTTC.

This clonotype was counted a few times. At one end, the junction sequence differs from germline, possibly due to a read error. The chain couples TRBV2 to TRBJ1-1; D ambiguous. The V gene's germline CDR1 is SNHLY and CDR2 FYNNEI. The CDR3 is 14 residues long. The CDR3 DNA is TGTGCCAGCAGGGAAGAGGTGGTAAACACTGAAGCTTTCTTT. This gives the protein CASREEVVNTEAFF.

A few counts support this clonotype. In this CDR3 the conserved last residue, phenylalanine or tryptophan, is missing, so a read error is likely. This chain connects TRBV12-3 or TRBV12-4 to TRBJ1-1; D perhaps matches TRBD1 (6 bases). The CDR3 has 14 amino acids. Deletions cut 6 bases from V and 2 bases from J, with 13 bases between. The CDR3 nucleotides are TGTGCCAGCAGCGTTAGGGGGGCTAACACTGAAGCTTTCCTT. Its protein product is CASSVRGANTEAFL.

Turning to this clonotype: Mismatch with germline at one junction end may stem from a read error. This CDR3 reads CARSLAEPWTSGGKQFF. The CDR3 coding sequence is TGTGCCCGCAGTTTAGCGGAGCCATGGACTAGCGGGGGGAAACAGTTCTTC. The V call is TRBV12-3 or TRBV12-4, the J call TRBJ2-1, with 14 bases that match TRBD2. This CDR3 spans 17 amino acids.